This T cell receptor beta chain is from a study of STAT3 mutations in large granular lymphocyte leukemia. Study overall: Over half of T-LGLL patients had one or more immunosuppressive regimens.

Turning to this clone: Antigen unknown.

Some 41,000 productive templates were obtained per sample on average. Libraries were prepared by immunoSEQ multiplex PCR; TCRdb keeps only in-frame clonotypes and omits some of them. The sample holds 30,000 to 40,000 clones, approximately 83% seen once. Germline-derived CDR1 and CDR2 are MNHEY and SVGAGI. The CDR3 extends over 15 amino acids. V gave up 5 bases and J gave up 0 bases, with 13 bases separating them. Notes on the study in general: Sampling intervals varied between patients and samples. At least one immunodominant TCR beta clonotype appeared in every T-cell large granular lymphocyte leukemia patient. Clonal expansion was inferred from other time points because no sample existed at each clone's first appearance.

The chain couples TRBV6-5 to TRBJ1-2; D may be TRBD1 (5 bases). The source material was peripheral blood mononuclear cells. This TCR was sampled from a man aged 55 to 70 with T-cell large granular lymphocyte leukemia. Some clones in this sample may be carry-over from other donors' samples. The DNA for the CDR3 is TGTGCCAGCAGTCTACTTACAGGAGCTAACTATGGCTACACCTTC. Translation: CASSLLTGANYGYTF.